Listed below are T cell receptor beta chains from one sample, sequenced in a study of blood T cell repertoires in COVID-19. Sequencing used immunoSEQ multiplex PCR; TCRdb keeps in-frame clones, though not all of them. The data show over 200,000 clones, more than 70% seen once. Sequences were obtained from peripheral blood. The receptors derive from an elderly man with acute or convalescent COVID-19. Both conserved end residues are part of each CDR3. The D gene is left open where the match is weak. The listing skips clone size in some rows; elsewhere it reads once, few, many or a size class.

V,J,D,size,DNA,CDR3
TRBV2,TRBJ2-2,.,.,TGTGCCAGCAGTCCGACTGGGACCGGGGAGCTGTTTTTT,CASSPTGTGELFF
TRBV18,TRBJ2-3,.,few,TGTGCCAGCTCGGCAGTCTGGGAGGCAGATACGCAGTATTTT,CASSAVWEADTQYF
TRBV5-1,TRBJ2-7,TRBD1,.,TGCGCCAGCAGCTCCCCTGGACAGGGGTCCTACGAGCAGTACTTC,CASSSPGQGSYEQYF
TRBV5-4,TRBJ2-2,TRBD2,.,TGTGCCAGCAGCTTTCCTGGCGGGGGAGCCACCGGGGAGCTGTTTTTT,CASSFPGGGATGELFF
TRBV10-1,TRBJ2-7,.,many,TGCGCCAGCAGTCCACACACAGAAATCCTCTACGAGCAGTACTTC,CASSPHTEILYEQYF
TRBV5-1,TRBJ1-1,.,once,TGCGCCAGCAGCACCGGGGGAGCGAACACTGAAGCTTTCTTT,CASSTGGANTEAFF
TRBV30,TRBJ1-1,.,few,TGTGCCTGGAGGAGACAGGTCGGAGCTTTCTTT,CAWRRQVGAFF
TRBV30,TRBJ2-5,.,.,TGTGCCTGGAGAAAGGGGTCGGAGACCCAGTACTTC,CAWRKGSETQYF
TRBV13,TRBJ2-3,.,.,TGTGCCAGCAGCCGTCAGGGGACAGATACGCAGTATTTT,CASSRQGTDTQYF
TRBV5-1,TRBJ1-2,TRBD1,.,TGCGCCAGCGAGGGAGAGGGACAGAGCTATGGCTACACCTTC,CASEGEGQSYGYTF
TRBV4-2,TRBJ2-2,TRBD1,.,TGTGCCAGCAGCCCCCGGACAGGGAACACCGGGGAGCTGTTTTTT,CASSPRTGNTGELFF
TRBV5-1,TRBJ1-6,TRBD1,.,TGCGCCAGCAGCCATGACAGGGGGCTTAATTCACCCCTCCACTTT,CASSHDRGLNSPLHF
TRBV5-1,TRBJ2-3,TRBD1,.,TGCGCCAGCAGCTCACAGGGGCCCCCCACAGATACGCAGTATTTT,CASSSQGPPTDTQYF
TRBV30,TRBJ2-4,.,.,TGTGCCTGGAGTATTCCAGGGGCCCTAGCCAAAAACATTCAGTACTTC,CAWSIPGALAKNIQYF
TRBV19,TRBJ2-5,TRBD2,.,TGTGCCAGTAGTATAGCCCGGACTAGGGGAGAGACCCAGTACTTC,CASSIARTRGETQYF
TRBV7-2,TRBJ1-5,.,.,TGTGCCAGCAGCTTAGGGCGGACTTCCAATCAGCCCCAGCATTTT,CASSLGRTSNQPQHF
TRBV30,TRBJ1-5,.,.,TGTGCCTGGAGTGTACAGGAGGGACAGCCCCAGCATTTT,CAWSVQEGQPQHF
TRBV29-1,TRBJ2-3,.,.,TGCAGCGTTGAAGATCAGGCCCCGACAGATACGCAGTATTTT,CSVEDQAPTDTQYF
TRBV2,TRBJ2-1,.,.,TGTGCCAGCAGCCGGGGGAGCTCCTACAATGAGCAGTTCTTC,CASSRGSSYNEQFF
TRBV4-2,TRBJ2-7,.,.,TGTGCCAGCAGCCAAGATAGGGGTCTAGAGCAGTACTTC,CASSQDRGLEQYF
TRBV4-1,TRBJ2-7,TRBD1,.,TGCGCCAGCAGCCGCCTTTGGGACAGGGATTACGAGCAGTACTTC,CASSRLWDRDYEQYF
TRBV5-5,TRBJ1-6,TRBD1,.,TGTGCCAGCAGCTCCACTCCGGGACAGGGTAATTCACCCCTCCACTTT,CASSSTPGQGNSPLHF
TRBV10-3,TRBJ2-7,.,few,TGTGCCATCAGTGAGTCCGGACAGGGAGGGGGGTACGAGCAGTACTTC,CAISESGQGGGYEQYF
TRBV3-1/TRBV3-2,TRBJ2-1,TRBD2,.,TGTGCCAGCAGCCAAGAGTATAGCGGGAGGGCCAATGAGCAGTTCTTC,CASSQEYSGRANEQFF
TRBV18,TRBJ2-1,.,.,TGTGCCAGCTCACCACGTAGCGCATCAAATTACAATGAGCAGTTCTTC,CASSPRSASNYNEQFF
TRBV20-1,TRBJ2-7,.,.,TGCAGCACGCCCAGGGGATACGAGCAGTACTTC,CSTPRGYEQYF
TRBV5-6,TRBJ2-7,.,.,TGTGCCAGCAGCTTTGGGGGGGCCGGATGGGAGCAGTACTTC,CASSFGGAGWEQYF
TRBV5-4,TRBJ1-3,TRBD1,.,TGTGCCAGCAGCTTGGCCGGGACAGGGACTTCCTCTGGAAACACCATATATTTT,CASSLAGTGTSSGNTIYF
TRBV28,TRBJ1-5,TRBD1,.,TGTGCCAGCAGTCTCTACTCCCCCGGGACAGGGTTTCAGCCCCAGCATTTT,CASSLYSPGTGFQPQHF
TRBV19,TRBJ1-3,.,.,TGTGCCAGTACGGCTGGAAACACCATATATTTT,CASTAGNTIYF
TRBV2,TRBJ2-3,.,.,TGTGCCAGCAGTCCAACCGACCGTCCAGCGACAGATACGCAGTATTTT,CASSPTDRPATDTQYF
TRBV5-4,TRBJ2-5,.,.,TGTGCCAGCAGCTTGGCCGGGAGAGGGCCAGAGACCCAGTACTTC,CASSLAGRGPETQYF
TRBV5-8,TRBJ1-4,.,.,TGTGCCAGCAGCTCGCCCCGGTCAGGGGCCTCTTATGAAAAACTGTTTTTT,CASSSPRSGASYEKLFF
TRBV6-1,TRBJ2-7,.,few,TGTGCCAGCAGTGAGTCCTACTCCTACGAGCAGTACTTC,CASSESYSYEQYF
TRBV21-1,TRBJ2-3,.,.,TGTGCCAGCAGCCCTCCTGGGACAGCCACACCAACAGATACGCAGTATTTT,CASSPPGTATPTDTQYF
TRBV5-4,TRBJ2-2,.,.,TGTGCCAGCAGCTTCAGGACACCGAACACCGGGGAGCTGTTTTTT,CASSFRTPNTGELFF
TRBV5-1,TRBJ2-5,TRBD2,few,TGCGCCAGCAGCTCTACACTAGCGGGATTGGGAGAGACCCAGTACTTC,CASSSTLAGLGETQYF
TRBV7-8,TRBJ1-5,.,.,TGTGCCAGCAGCTTAGGAGGTGTCGGATGGTATAGCAATCAGCCCCAGCATTTT,CASSLGGVGWYSNQPQHF
TRBV20-1,TRBJ2-1,TRBD2,few,TGCAGTGCTAGTGCGGCCTTTGGGGGCGGGAGGTCGAATAATGAGCAGTTCTTC,CSASAAFGGGRSNNEQFF
TRBV29-1,TRBJ2-1,TRBD2,.,TGCAGCGTTGACGGAGCGGGGGTTGACAATGAGCAGTTCTTC,CSVDGAGVDNEQFF